This T cell receptor beta chain was retrieved from a study of blood T cell repertoires in COVID-19. Some clones are missing from TCRdb's copy, which holds only in-frame ones; the method was immunoSEQ multiplex PCR. This table holds 90,000 to 100,000 clones, approximately 81% found once. The ends lost 3 bases at V and 7 bases at J; junction bases unmatched: 7. Germline V lookup: CDR1 SEHNR, CDR2 FQNEAQ (reference sequence). The length of the CDR3 is 14 residues. The sample consisted of peripheral blood. This receptor was taken from a man at least 80 years old with acute or convalescent COVID-19. The rearrangement links TRBV7-9 to TRBJ1-2, with 8 nucleotides matching TRBD1. The CDR3 region has the DNA TGTGCCAGCAGCTTCCCTCGGACAGGGTTTGGCTACACCTTC. Its protein product is CASSFPRTGFGYTF.